The 13 T cell receptor beta chains below were found in one sample sequenced in a study of blood T cell repertoires in COVID-19. The table came from immunoSEQ multiplex PCR; TCRdb's copy has only in-frame clones and leaves some out. This sample yields nearly 95,000 clones, of which roughly 80% are seen a single time; approximately 15% belongs to the top ten. The specimen sequenced was peripheral blood. These receptors all come from a human donor in a cohort sampled during active COVID-19.

This clone has only one observation. The chain couples TRBV7-2 to TRBJ1-6; D uncertain. Germline V gene sequence: CDR1 SGHTA, CDR2 FQGNSA. Trimming removed 7 bases from V and 9 bases from J, with 16 bases in between. The CDR3 extends over 14 amino acids. The CDR3 is CASTSAGRGSPLHF. CDR3 nucleotides: TGTGCCAGCACTTCCGCGGGCCGAGGTTCACCCCTCCACTTT.

The chain uses TRBV5-1 and TRBJ2-7, with TRBD2 matching over 11 bases. The CDR3 totals 15 residues. The V gene end was trimmed by 9 bases and the J gene end by 4 bases; junction bases not matched to a gene: 12. CDR1 is SGHRS and CDR2 is YFSETQ in the germline V gene. In DNA form, the CDR3 reads TGCGCCACTCTAGCGGGAGGCGATACTTTATACGAGCAGTACTTC. Amino acids: CATLAGGDTLYEQYF.

In this sample, this clone turned up a few times. J is TRBJ2-7 and V is TRBV7-2, with D perhaps TRBD2 (5 bases). The CDR3 spans 13 residues. Looked up from germline, CDR1 is SGHTA and CDR2 is FQGNSA. Trimming pared 3 bases from V and 3 bases from J, leaving 9 bases between. CDR3 region: CASSLGGYYEQYF. Here the CDR3 DNA reads TGTGCCAGCAGCTTGGGCGGGTACTACGAGCAGTACTTC.

The V gene is TRBV19, the J gene TRBJ1-2; tentative D call: TRBD1 (5 bases). Trimming cost V 5 bases and J 4 bases, with 20 bases left between them. Germline assignment: CDR1 LNHDA and CDR2 SQIVND (reference sequence). This CDR3 spans 16 amino acids. This CDR3 reads CASSGAWGGTGYGYTF. In DNA, the CDR3 is TGTGCCAGTAGTGGCGCCTGGGGGGGGACCGGCTATGGCTACACCTTC.

This clone was seen a single time. The chain carries TRBV3-1 (or the pseudogene TRBV3-2) and TRBJ1-1; a possible D gene is TRBD1 (5 bases). The CDR3 is 13 residues long. Germline V CDR1 and CDR2: LGHDT, YNNKEL (reference sequence). V shed 0 bases and J shed 7 bases, with 9 bases lying between them. The CDR3 nucleotides read TGTGCCAGCAGCCAAGATCTTAGGGGTGAAGCTTTCTTT. It encodes CASSQDLRGEAFF.

The genes are TRBV5-6 and TRBJ1-6, with D possibly matching TRBD1 (6 bases). The CDR3 extends over 16 amino acids. V was shortened by 0 bases and J by 9 bases, with 16 bases between the two germline ends. The germline V gene encodes CDR1 SGHDT and CDR2 YYEEEE. CDR3 sequence (DNA): TGTGCCAGCAGCTTGGGGCCCCAGGGGCCGGGTTCACCCCTCCACTTT. It translates to CASSLGPQGPGSPLHF.

The chain carries TRBV27 and TRBJ1-6, with 8 bases aligning to TRBD1. In germline, CDR1 is MNHEY, CDR2 SMNVEV (reference sequence). The junction had 4 bases not matched to a gene; V was cut back by 3 bases and J by 0 bases. CDR3 length equals 17 residues. CDR3 amino acids: CASSFRDRSSYNSPLHF. The CDR3 DNA sequence: TGTGCCAGCAGTTTCCGGGACAGGAGCTCCTATAATTCACCCCTCCACTTT.

This rearrangement joins TRBV12-3 or TRBV12-4 to TRBJ2-4; 9 nucleotides match TRBD1. CDR3 length: 12 residues. V gave up 7 bases and J gave up 14 bases; unmatched junction bases: 9. The CDR3 loop is CASTPGTGKEYF. The CDR3 nucleotides read TGTGCCAGCACCCCAGGGACAGGGAAAGAGTACTTC.

CDR3 nucleotides: TGTGCCAGCAGCCCTCTATTGGGGAGATCCTCTGGAAACACCATATATTTT. Translating it yields CASSPLLGRSSGNTIYF. The chain has TRBV3-1 (or the pseudogene TRBV3-2) and TRBJ1-3, with D hard to call. Trimming took off 4 bases at V and 0 bases at J, with 16 bases between the two ends. CDR1 LGHDT and CDR2 YNNKEL come from the germline V gene (reference sequence). The CDR3 contains 17 residues.

This chain connects TRBV6-5 to TRBJ1-6; TRBD1 aligns across 9 bases. CDR3 length: 15 residues. Germline V gives CDR1 MNHEY, CDR2 SVGAGI. The trim removed 5 bases at V and 6 bases at J, leaving 5 bases unmatched. CDR3 sequence reads: CASSLGQGLNSPLHF. In DNA form, the CDR3 reads TGTGCCAGCAGTCTAGGACAGGGGCTTAATTCACCCCTCCACTTT.

The chain combines TRBV6-5 with TRBJ1-1, with D unresolved. The V gene lost 8 bases and the J gene lost 1 base, with 11 bases spanning the gap. The CDR3 extends over 13 amino acids. CDR1 is MNHEY, CDR2 SVGAGI, per germline. This CDR3 is CASARQENTEAFF. CDR3 coding DNA: TGTGCCAGCGCCCGGCAGGAGAACACTGAAGCTTTCTTT.

V and J are TRBV28 and TRBJ1-2; 7 bases are a match to TRBD1. CDR1 is MDHEN, CDR2 SYDVKM, per germline. The CDR3 length is 15 residues. The V and J ends lost 4 bases and 0 bases, in that order; junction bases with no gene match: 5. CDR3 nucleotides: TGTGCCAGCAGTTCTCCCGGGACAGCTAACTATGGCTACACCTTC. Its protein product is CASSSPGTANYGYTF.

As regards this clone: Other nucleotide sequences in the sample specify the same CDR3. The gene calls are TRBV18 and TRBJ2-7; no definite D call. Trimming took 2 bases from V and 0 from J, leaving 5 bases between them. The CDR3 is 13 residues long. Germline-derived CDR1 and CDR2 are KGHSH and LQKENI. CDR3 loop: CASSPDSSYEQYF. In DNA form, the CDR3 reads TGTGCCAGCTCACCAGACTCCTCCTACGAGCAGTACTTC.